This TCR beta chain was captured by sequencing in a study of OX40 agonist ivuxolimab in advanced cancers. Study overall: Every 2 weeks, patients got intravenous ivuxolimab at one of six dose levels (0.01-10 mg/kg).

The ends lost 3 bases at V and 6 bases at J; junction bases unmatched: 4. Looked up from germline, CDR1 is SGHKS and CDR2 is YYEKEE (reference sequence). This CDR3 is built from 14 residues. Data came from immunoSEQ multiplex PCR; TCRdb stores just in-frame clones and leaves some out. The table has about 45,000 clones, less than 90% seen once. J is TRBJ2-3 and V is TRBV5-5, with 10 nucleotides matching TRBD2. This TCR derives from an adult with an advanced solid tumor such as melanoma, head and neck, liver or kidney cancer. The sample in question was CD4+ or CD8+ T cells sorted from blood, obtained in a trial of the OX40 agonist ivuxolimab. The CDR3 DNA sequence: TGTGCCAGCAGCTACCTAGCGGGAGAGGATACGCAGTATTTT. This encodes CASSYLAGEDTQYF.